This T cell receptor (beta chain) is from a study of cytomegalovirus exposure and HLA in healthy donors. Both 60 Vbeta primers and 13 Jbeta primers went into the PCR. Libraries were prepared by immunoSEQ multiplex PCR; TCRdb keeps only in-frame clonotypes and omits some of them. The data show 110,000 or so clones, roughly 70% seen once. CDR3 size: 14 residues. CDR1 and CDR2 (germline): MNHNS, SASEGT. V lost 6 bases to trimming and J lost 6 bases; unmatched junction nucleotides: 6. Details on this clone: Its antigen is unidentified.

General study points: Indistinguishable V segments, including TRBV6-2 and TRBV6-3, were excluded. Rarity characterized most TCR sequences, yet some public TCRs appeared in many donors.

The TCR comes from a woman in her forties in good health and CMV-seropositive. The sample was PBMCs. V and J are TRBV6-1 and TRBJ1-5; 9 positions match TRBD1. CDR3 sequence: CASSRDRASQPQHF. For the CDR3, the DNA is TGTGCCAGCAGCCGGGACAGGGCTTCTCAGCCCCAGCATTTT.